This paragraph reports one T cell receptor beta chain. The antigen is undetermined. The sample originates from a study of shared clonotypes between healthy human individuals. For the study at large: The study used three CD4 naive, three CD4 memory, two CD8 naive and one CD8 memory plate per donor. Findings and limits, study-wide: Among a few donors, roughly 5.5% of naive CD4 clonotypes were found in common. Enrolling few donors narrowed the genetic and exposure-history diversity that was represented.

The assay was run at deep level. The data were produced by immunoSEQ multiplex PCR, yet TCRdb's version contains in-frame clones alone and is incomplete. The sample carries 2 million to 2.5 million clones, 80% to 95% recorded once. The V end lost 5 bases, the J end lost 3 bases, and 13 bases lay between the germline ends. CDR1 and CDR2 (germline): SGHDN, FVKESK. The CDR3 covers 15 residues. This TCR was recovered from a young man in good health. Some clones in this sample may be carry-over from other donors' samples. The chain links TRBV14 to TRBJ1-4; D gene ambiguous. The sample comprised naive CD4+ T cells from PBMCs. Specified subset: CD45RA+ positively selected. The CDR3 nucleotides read TGTGCCAGCAGCAAAGCGGGGAAGGCTAATGAAAAACTGTTTTTT. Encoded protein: CASSKAGKANEKLFF.